This TCR beta chain was sequenced for a study of human T cells and chemical hapten exposure. This clonotype was counted ten times or more. The antigen is not known. The study's findings and limits: Patch test score tracked positively with PT1 expanded TCR counts.

Time point given: patch test 3, about 24 weeks after DPC sensitization. The treatment: therapeutic diphenylcyclopropenone sensitization with weekly scalp DPC. Unique molecular identifiers were linked by the library to individual cDNA molecules. TCRdb itself ran the RACE reads through MiXCR, one entry per CDR3 protein. The data hold over 55,000 distinct CDR3 sequences, with roughly 12% observed a single time. Germline CDR1 SGHRS, CDR2 YFSETQ. Losses at the gene ends were 0 bases for V and 3 bases for J; bases not matched to a gene: 1. The CDR3 totals 14 residues. Sequencing used whole blood, obtained in connection with sensitization to the hapten diphenylcyclopropenone (DPC). The V call is TRBV5-1, the J call TRBJ2-7; 9 bases fit TRBD1. The source is a man aged 25 to 45 with alopecia areata. Some clones in this sample may be carry-over from other donors' samples. The CDR3 DNA reads as TGCGCCAGCAGCTTGGGACAGGGGGGCTACGAGCAGTACTTC. Translated, it gives CASSLGQGGYEQYF.